The next 25 T cell receptor beta chains were all read from a single sample in a study of blood T cell repertoires in COVID-19. The table came from immunoSEQ multiplex PCR; TCRdb's copy has only in-frame clones and leaves some out. The sample lists about 230,000 clones; about nine tenths were seen once. Material for sequencing was peripheral blood. The receptors were sampled from a man in his forties or fifties with COVID-19, enrolled during active disease.

The table lists this clone with a few counts. This rearrangement joins TRBV6-6 to TRBJ1-2, with a possible D match to TRBD1 (6 bases). Looked up from germline, CDR1 is MNHNY and CDR2 is SVGAGI (reference sequence). There are 16 residues in the CDR3. V lost 5 bases and J 4 bases, leaving 20 bases between the germline ends. This chain's CDR3 is CASSKPTGQPIYGYTF. CDR3 DNA: TGTGCCAGCAGTAAGCCCACGGGACAACCAATCTATGGCTACACCTTC.

The V and J genes are TRBV7-3 and TRBJ2-1, with D maybe TRBD1 (5 bases). The CDR3 is 14 residues long. Germline V gene sequence: CDR1 SGHTA, CDR2 FQGTGA. V was trimmed by 3 bases and J by 5 bases, leaving 11 bases between them. CDR3 sequence: CASSFSLGDNEQFF. In DNA form, the CDR3 reads TGTGCCAGCAGCTTTTCCTTAGGGGACAATGAGCAGTTCTTC.

The chain couples TRBV18 to TRBJ1-4, with TRBD1 matching 9 bases. Germline values: CDR1 KGHSH, CDR2 LQKENI. This CDR3 contains 14 residues. The ends lost 3 bases at V and 8 bases at J; junction bases unmatched: 4. The CDR3 here is CASSPGTGNEKLFF. The CDR3 DNA is TGTGCCAGCTCACCTGGGACAGGGAACGAAAAACTGTTTTTT. The variable domain in full, with the rest retrieved from reference TRBV18 and TRBJ1-4, is NAGVMQNPRHLVRRRGQEARLRCSPMKGHSHVYWYRQLPEEGLKFMVYLQKENIIDESGMPKERFSAEFPKEGPSILRIQQVVRGDSAAYFCASSPGTGNEKLFFGSGTQLSVL.

The rearrangement joins TRBV5-6 to TRBJ2-3; 10 bases line up with TRBD2. Germline CDR1 and CDR2: SGHDT and YYEEEE. Trimming cost V 2 bases and J 3 bases; bases outside gene matches: 6. The CDR3 sequence is 16 residues long. In DNA form, the CDR3 reads TGTGCCAGCAGCTTCCTAGCGGGAGACGTGACAGATACGCAGTATTTT. Its translation: CASSFLAGDVTDTQYF.

The chain employs TRBV7-2 and TRBJ2-4; 15 nucleotides align to TRBD2. Germline V lookup: CDR1 SGHTA, CDR2 FQGNSA. Trimming removed 4 bases from V and 6 bases from J; junction bases left unmatched: 4. This CDR3 has 16 residues. Written as DNA, the CDR3 is TGTGCCAGCAGCTGGGGACTAGCGGGGGGTAGAAACATTCAGTACTTC. As protein: CASSWGLAGGRNIQYF. Filled out from reference TRBV7-2 and TRBJ2-4, the complete variable domain reads GAGVSQSPSNKVTEKGKDVELRCDPISGHTALYWYRQSLGQGLEFLIYFQGNSAPDKSGLPSDRFSAERTGGSVSTLTIQRTQQEDSAVYLCASSWGLAGGRNIQYFGAGTRLSVL.

V is TRBV7-2 and J is TRBJ2-7, with TRBD1 identical over 8 bases. J lost 3 bases, V lost 6 bases, and 4 bases had no gene match. The CDR3 totals 13 residues. Per germline, CDR1 SGHTA and CDR2 FQGNSA. The CDR3 here is CASSGGQGYEQYF. CDR3 sequence (DNA): TGTGCCAGCAGTGGAGGACAGGGCTACGAGCAGTACTTC.

This sequence joins TRBV6-5 and TRBJ1-4; a weak D match, TRBD1 (5 bases). Per germline, CDR1 MNHEY and CDR2 SVGAGI. The CDR3 contains 12 residues. V lost 0 bases and J lost 13, with 9 bases in between. CDR3 nucleotides: TGTGCCAGCAGTTACTCCGGGGGGGGACTGTTTTTT. This translates into CASSYSGGGLFF.

The chain is built from TRBV6-5 and TRBJ1-4, with TRBD1 matching over 7 bases. CDR1 and CDR2 (germline): MNHEY, SVGAGI. The ends lost 7 bases at V and 6 bases at J; junction bases unmatched: 11. The CDR3 has 15 residues. The CDR3 DNA follows: TGTGCCAGCAAAAGAATACAGGGGTCGGATGAAAAACTGTTTTTT. This sequence encodes CASKRIQGSDEKLFF.

The V call is TRBV27, the J call TRBJ2-1, with 11 bases fitting TRBD2. The CDR3 totals 15 residues. With 4 bases clipped from V and 5 bases from J, the junction kept 4 bases outside the gene matches. Germline-derived CDR1 and CDR2 are MNHEY and SMNVEV (reference sequence). CDR3: CASSSGLAVNNEQFF. The CDR3 bases are TGTGCCAGCAGTTCGGGACTAGCGGTCAACAATGAGCAGTTCTTC.

About this clone itself: This specimen includes other DNA sequences encoding the same CDR3. The genes are TRBV6-4 and TRBJ2-2; TRBD2 aligns across 11 bases. The CDR3 is 14 amino acids. Losses at the gene ends were 6 bases for V and 3 bases for J; bases not matched to a gene: 0. The germline V gene has CDR1 MRHNA and CDR2 SNTAGT. The CDR3 loop is CASRLAGDTGELFF. CDR3 bases: TGTGCCAGCAGACTAGCGGGGGACACCGGGGAGCTGTTTTTT.

CDR3: CASSGAGPYNSPLHF. CDR3 DNA: TGCGCCAGCAGTGGTGCAGGCCCCTATAATTCACCCCTCCACTTT. The rearrangement uses TRBV10-1 and TRBJ1-6; no clear D gene. The CDR3 is made up of 15 amino acids. The V end was cut by 4 bases, the J end by 2 bases, with 9 bases between. In germline, CDR1 is WNHNN, CDR2 SYGVQD (reference sequence).

The V call is TRBV19, the J call TRBJ2-1; 10 bases map to TRBD2. Germline lookup yields CDR1 LNHDA and CDR2 SQIVND (reference sequence). The CDR3 runs 17 residues. J lost 7 bases, V lost 4 bases, and 13 bases had no gene match. In DNA form, the CDR3 reads TGTGCCAGTAGTACGCCAAGCGGGAGGGCCTTTAGTAATGAGCAGTTCTTC. Protein: CASSTPSGRAFSNEQFF.

This chain connects TRBV6-1 to TRBJ1-2; 8 bases fit TRBD1. The trim removed 5 bases at V and 5 bases at J, leaving 10 bases unmatched. The CDR3 contains 15 residues. Germline loops: CDR1 MNHNS, CDR2 SASEGT. CDR3 region: CASSFSTGGQYGYTF. The DNA for the CDR3 is TGTGCCAGCAGTTTTTCAACAGGGGGACAATATGGCTACACCTTC.

This clone has a single count. This sequence joins TRBV19 and TRBJ2-3, with 9 nucleotides matching TRBD2. Germline V gene sequence: CDR1 LNHDA, CDR2 SQIVND (reference sequence). The junction had 6 bases not matched to a gene; V was cut back by 2 bases and J by 0 bases. The CDR3 has 17 amino acids. In DNA, the CDR3 is TGTGCCAGTAGTATACTAGCGGGATTCGCTAGCACAGATACGCAGTATTTT. Its translation: CASSILAGFASTDTQYF.

The chain uses TRBV28 and TRBJ2-1, with D possibly TRBD2 on 5 matching bases. The germline V and J ends were trimmed by 6 bases and 12 bases, with 18 bases remaining between them. Germline V gives CDR1 MDHEN, CDR2 SYDVKM. This CDR3 has 13 amino acids. This CDR3 is CASRALDTALQFF. Written as DNA, the CDR3 is TGTGCCAGCAGGGCACTAGATACGGCGCTGCAGTTCTTC.

This sequence joins TRBV7-8 and TRBJ1-6; 7 bases line up with TRBD1. V lost 5 bases and J lost 10; bases outside the gene matches: 14. The CDR3 loop spans 16 amino acids. Germline CDR1 reads SGHVS; CDR2 reads FQNEAQ. The CDR3 DNA sequence: TGTGCCAGCAGCGCTGGACAGGACTCCAATTTCTCACCCCTCCACTTT. Its protein product is CASSAGQDSNFSPLHF.

The chain employs TRBV2 and TRBJ2-7; 8 positions match TRBD1. This CDR3 is 15 amino acids long. Germline V lookup: CDR1 SNHLY, CDR2 FYNNEI. V shed 2 bases, J shed 2 bases, and the junction held 5 bases outside the gene matches. The CDR3 reads CASSERGQAPYEQYF. In DNA, the CDR3 is TGTGCCAGCAGTGAAAGGGGACAGGCACCCTACGAGCAGTACTTC.

The CDR3 sequence: CATARGGTTEAFF. CDR3 sequence (DNA): TGTGCCACCGCCCGGGGTGGAACCACTGAAGCTTTCTTT. V usage is TRBV5-4 and J usage is TRBJ1-1; D not certain. CDR1 SGHNT and CDR2 YYREEE come from the germline V gene (reference sequence). V was cut by 9 bases and J by 4 bases, with 16 bases left in between. There are 13 residues in the CDR3.

Points on this clone: The sample contains more than one DNA sequence encoding this CDR3. V is TRBV2 and J is TRBJ1-2; TRBD1 matches 8 bases. Germline lookup yields CDR1 SNHLY and CDR2 FYNNEI. The CDR3 consists of 12 residues. With V trimmed by 6 bases and J by 4 bases, 1 base remained unmatched. CDR3 sequence: CASSDRGYGYTF. CDR3 coding DNA: TGTGCCAGCAGCGACAGGGGCTATGGCTACACCTTC.

The chain employs TRBV2 and TRBJ2-1, with 8 bases aligning to TRBD2. In germline, CDR1 is SNHLY, CDR2 FYNNEI. Unmatched junction bases numbered 12, after V lost 8 bases and J lost 6 bases. This CDR3 comprises 15 residues. The CDR3 region is CASQGLVAGINEQFF. The CDR3 DNA reads TGTGCCAGCCAGGGATTAGTAGCGGGGATCAATGAGCAGTTCTTC.

The count of this clone is one. This chain uses TRBV7-8 with TRBJ1-6, with D possibly TRBD1 on 5 matching bases. From germline, CDR1 is SGHVS and CDR2 FQNEAQ. The CDR3 consists of 14 residues. Trimming took off 2 bases at V and 9 bases at J, with 11 bases between the two ends. The CDR3 DNA sequence: TGTGCCAGCAGCTTAAAGCAGGGTCCTTCACCCCTCCACTTT. Translated, it gives CASSLKQGPSPLHF.

This clone was recorded a few times. This chain links TRBV28 with TRBJ1-4; TRBD1 matches 12 bases. V was clipped by 7 bases and J by 3 bases; unmatched bases: 12. CDR1 is MDHEN, CDR2 SYDVKM, per germline. The CDR3 length is 18 residues. The CDR3 nucleotides read TGTGCCAGCATCTCTGGGACAGGGGGCGCCCGGGCTAATGAAAAACTGTTTTTT. The encoded protein is CASISGTGGARANEKLFF.

This chain connects TRBV6-5 to TRBJ2-1; maybe TRBD1 (7 bases). CDR3 length: 14 amino acids. CDR1 MNHEY and CDR2 SVGAGI come from the germline V gene. V gave up 6 bases and J gave up 2 bases, with 11 bases separating them. The CDR3 is CASREGTAYNEQFF. CDR3 coding DNA: TGTGCCAGCAGGGAGGGGACAGCCTACAATGAGCAGTTCTTC.

The rearrangement uses TRBV5-5 and TRBJ1-2; tentatively, D is TRBD1 (5 bases). This CDR3 is built from 15 residues. Trimming removed 2 bases from V and 4 bases from J, with 15 bases in between. CDR1 and CDR2 from the germline V gene are SGHKS and YYEKEE (reference sequence). The CDR3 loop is CASSLDSVQGYGYTF. The CDR3 bases are TGTGCCAGCAGCTTAGACAGCGTTCAAGGCTATGGCTACACCTTC.

The genes are TRBV11-2 and TRBJ2-3; no definite D call. The CDR3 is made up of 12 amino acids. Germline V gives CDR1 SGHAT, CDR2 FQNNGV. V was trimmed by 7 bases and J by 3 bases, leaving 8 bases between them. CDR3 in amino acids: CASTWRTDTQYF. The CDR3 DNA follows: TGTGCCAGCACCTGGCGGACAGATACGCAGTATTTT.